A single sample gave rise to the 31 T cell receptor beta chains below, sequenced in a study of blood T cells in healthy people across ages (dated by TCRdb to the mid-2010s). The receptor library was made with 5' RACE. Reads for this sample came from an Illumina HiSeq 2500. The second PCR ran for roughly 7 to 12 cycles and used a J-beta primer mix along with a sample-barcoded 5' primer. TCRdb handled the public reads itself, with Q25 trimming in fastp and clone calling in MiXCR, and kept productive beta chains. Rows matching on CDR3 protein sequence are summarized as one entry with the most common DNA and genes. This sample has more than 1,000,000 distinct CDR3 sequences in its table, and 20% to 25% of those were observed once. Jointly, the top ten make up about 0.69% of the sample. The data also belong to a second study, concerning T cells of mothers and their children.

Specimen: blood. The receptors stem from a girl aged 2 to 10 in good health.

V and J are TRBV12-3 or TRBV12-4 and TRBJ1-2; TRBD1 matches at 8 bases. The CDR3 runs 15 residues. Losses at the gene ends were 5 bases for V and 3 bases for J; bases not matched to a gene: 8. CDR3 protein: CASSLGQGWDYGYTF. The CDR3 DNA sequence: TGTGCCAGCAGTCTAGGACAGGGATGGGACTATGGCTACACCTTC.

The sample holds a few counts of this clonotype. The rearrangement joins TRBV6-2 or TRBV6-3 to TRBJ1-1; 7 bases are a match to TRBD1. Losses at the gene ends were 6 bases for V and 4 bases for J; bases not matched to a gene: 5. The CDR3 contains 13 residues. The V gene's germline CDR1 is MNHEY and CDR2 SVGEGT. CDR3: CASRTWTGTEAFF. Written as DNA, the CDR3 is TGTGCCAGCAGGACTTGGACAGGCACTGAAGCTTTCTTT.

This clonotype occurred a few times. This rearrangement joins TRBV29-1 to TRBJ2-6; D unclear. Germline V gene sequence: CDR1 SQVTM, CDR2 ANQGSEA. V was trimmed by 4 bases and J by 4 bases, leaving 8 bases between them. This CDR3 is 13 amino acids long. CDR3 sequence: CSVGQAGANVLTF. The CDR3 DNA is TGCAGCGTTGGGCAGGCCGGGGCCAACGTCCTGACTTTC.

This clonotype has a handful of counts. The genes are TRBV7-6 and TRBJ1-6, with TRBD1 matching over 8 bases. CDR3 length equals 13 residues. Germline values: CDR1 SGHVS, CDR2 FNYEAQ. The V and J ends lost 7 bases and 7 bases, in that order; junction bases with no gene match: 3. CDR3 bases: TGTGCCAGCAAAGGACAGGGAAATTCACCCCTCCACTTT. Its translation is CASKGQGNSPLHF. Full variable domain (outside the CDR3, taken from reference TRBV7-6 and TRBJ1-6): GAGVSQSPRYKVTKRGQDVALRCDPISGHVSLYWYRQALGQGPEFLTYFNYEAQQDKSGLPNDRFSAERPEGSISTLTIQRTEQRDSAMYRCASKGQGNSPLHFGNGTRLTVT.

The CDR3 protein is CASSLGDIPEAFF. CDR3 DNA: TGCGCCAGCAGCTTGGGGGACATTCCCGAAGCTTTCTTT. The rearrangement joins TRBV5-1 to TRBJ1-1; tentatively, D is TRBD1 (6 bases). The germline gives CDR1 SGHRS, CDR2 YFSETQ. The V gene lost 0 bases and the J gene lost 8 bases, with 11 bases spanning the gap. The CDR3 loop spans 13 amino acids. The whole variable domain, remainder taken from reference TRBV5-1 and TRBJ1-1, is KAGVTQTPRYLIKTRGQQVTLSCSPISGHRSVSWYQQTPGQGLQFLFEYFSETQRNKGNFPGRFSGRQFSNSRSEMNVSTLELGDSALYLCASSLGDIPEAFFGQGTRLTVV.

Turning to this clonotype: No DNA is shown, since the ends of the CDR3 on it are uncertain; the CDR3 is the one TCRdb lists. The chain links TRBV29-1 to TRBJ2-7; TRBD1, the table's D call, lacks a check against the DNA. Germline CDR1 reads SQVTM; CDR2 reads ANQGSEA. Including both end residues, the CDR3 is 14 amino acids long. CDR3 amino acids: CSVVGQGIIYERYF.

V is TRBV10-3 and J is TRBJ2-1; maybe TRBD1 (6 bases). The germline V and J ends were trimmed by 0 bases and 3 bases, with 12 bases remaining between them. Germline CDR1 is ENHRY and CDR2 is SYGVKD. This CDR3 comprises 16 residues. CDR3 sequence: CAISESTGQIYNEQFF. DNA of the CDR3: TGTGCCATCAGTGAGTCGACCGGACAGATCTACAATGAGCAGTTCTTC.

In DNA, the CDR3 is TGTGCCAGCAGCCAAGGTAGCCAGCAGCCCCAGCATTTT. Amino acid sequence: CASSQGSQQPQHF. The V gene is TRBV3-1, the J gene TRBJ1-5; D unclear. CDR1 and CDR2 (germline): LGHDT, YNNKEL (reference sequence). This CDR3 region has 13 residues. Trimming cost V 1 base and J 7 bases, with 8 bases left between them.

The chain combines TRBV20-1 with TRBJ2-2; D could derive from TRBD1 or TRBD2 (6 bases each). CDR3 length: 14 amino acids. The germline V and J ends were trimmed by 3 bases and 3 bases, with 11 bases remaining between them. Germline assignment: CDR1 DFQATT and CDR2 SNEGSKA (reference sequence). CDR3 protein: CSASGGGYTGELFF. The CDR3 bases are TGCAGTGCTAGCGGAGGGGGTTACACCGGGGAGCTGTTTTTT.

This clonotype has just a few counts. This CDR3 reads CASSLDALEAFF. In nucleotides, the CDR3 is TGTGCCAGCAGTTTAGATGCGCTTGAAGCTTTCTTT. The V gene is TRBV12-3 or TRBV12-4, the J gene TRBJ1-1; no firm D call. Trimming took 1 base from V and 7 from J, leaving 7 bases between them. This CDR3 comprises 12 residues.

This clonotype came up a few times. V is TRBV12-3 or TRBV12-4 and J is TRBJ2-7; TRBD2 is a possible D gene (7 bases). This CDR3 contains 14 residues. Trimming pared 8 bases from V and 3 bases from J, leaving 17 bases between. The CDR3 protein is CASSRPGGLYEQYF. The CDR3 DNA sequence: TGTGCCAGCTCCCGGCCGGGGGGCCTCTACGAGCAGTACTTC.

The V gene is TRBV20-1, the J gene TRBJ2-7; 7 bases align to TRBD1. CDR1 is DFQATT and CDR2 is SNEGSKA in the germline V gene (reference sequence). The CDR3 runs to 14 residues. Losses at the gene ends were 5 bases for V and 0 bases for J; bases not matched to a gene: 7. The CDR3 sequence is CSARDSLASYEQYF. The CDR3 nucleotides read TGCAGTGCTCGGGACAGCCTAGCCTCCTACGAGCAGTACTTC.

The rearrangement joins TRBV5-6 to TRBJ2-3; the D is unclear. Trimming took 2 bases from V and 7 from J, leaving 11 bases between them. The CDR3 sequence is 13 residues long. Germline V gene sequence: CDR1 SGHDT, CDR2 YYEEEE. The chain's CDR3 is CASSFYRANTQYF. The CDR3 DNA follows: TGTGCCAGCAGCTTTTATAGGGCGAATACGCAGTATTTT.

This chain links TRBV11-2 with TRBJ2-7; D unresolved. Germline V gives CDR1 SGHAT, CDR2 FQNNGV. Between the trimmed V and J ends, which lost 0 bases and 4 bases, there was a span of 7 bases. The CDR3 spans 13 residues. CDR3 sequence (DNA): TGTGCCAGCAGCTTAGAGATAGAGTACGAGCAGTACTTC. Its protein product is CASSLEIEYEQYF.

This clonotype was counted a few times. V gene TRBV3-1 combines with J gene TRBJ2-2; unclear D gene. Germline V lookup: CDR1 LGHDT, CDR2 YNNKEL (reference sequence). V was shortened by 0 bases and J by 4 bases, with 12 bases between the two germline ends. The CDR3 consists of 16 residues. CDR3 in DNA: TGTGCCAGCAGCCAAGATATAGAGATTATCACCGGGGAGCTGTTTTTT. Encoded protein: CASSQDIEIITGELFF.

The chain links TRBV11-2 to TRBJ1-1; the D gene is possibly TRBD1 (6 bases). This CDR3 has 13 amino acids. Per the germline V gene, CDR1 is SGHAT and CDR2 is FQNNGV. Trimming removed 0 bases from V and 8 bases from J, with 10 bases in between. DNA for the CDR3: TGTGCCAGCAGCTTAGAGGGGGGCCAGGAAGCTTTCTTT. It codes for CASSLEGGQEAFF.

This clonotype showed up just a few times. The CDR3 spells CASSYFLTNNEQFF. CDR3 coding DNA: TGTGCCAGCAGTTATTTCCTGACAAACAATGAGCAGTTCTTC. The chain has TRBV12-3 or TRBV12-4 and TRBJ2-1; D uncertain. The V end lost 4 bases, the J end lost 5 bases, and 12 bases lay between the germline ends. The CDR3 loop spans 14 amino acids.

This chain uses TRBV7-9 with TRBJ1-1; D is uncertain. Germline lookup yields CDR1 SEHNR and CDR2 FQNEAQ (reference sequence). The CDR3 extends over 16 amino acids. Trimming took 0 bases from V and 1 from J, leaving 12 bases between them. This CDR3 is CASSLAAGPTNTEAFF. The DNA for the CDR3 is TGTGCCAGCAGCTTAGCGGCCGGGCCGACGAACACTGAAGCTTTCTTT.

The V and J genes are TRBV12-3 or TRBV12-4 and TRBJ1-2, with no clear D. The CDR3 has 10 residues. With 4 bases removed from V and 13 bases from J, the gap between germline ends came to 10 bases. CDR3 region: CASSSGDTTF. In DNA form, the CDR3 reads TGTGCCAGCAGTTCCGGGGATACCACCTTC.

The V gene is TRBV10-3, the J gene TRBJ2-7, with 7 bases that match TRBD1. This CDR3 contains 13 residues. With 4 bases clipped from V and 0 bases from J, the junction kept 0 bases outside the gene matches. CDR1 is ENHRY, CDR2 SYGVKD, per germline. The DNA of the CDR3 is TGTGCCATCAGTGGGGACAGCTCCTACGAGCAGTACTTC. Translated: CAISGDSSYEQYF.

This clonotype was seen more than once but under ten times. The gene calls are TRBV6-6 and TRBJ1-4; the D is unclear. V was trimmed by 0 bases and J by 8 bases, leaving 7 bases between them. The germline V gene encodes CDR1 MNHNY and CDR2 SVGAGI (reference sequence). The CDR3 is made up of 13 amino acids. This CDR3 is CASSYSGYEKLFF. CDR3 coding DNA: TGTGCCAGCAGTTACTCGGGATACGAAAAACTGTTTTTT.

This clonotype has more than one count but fewer than ten. This chain connects TRBV12-3 or TRBV12-4 to TRBJ2-6, with a possible D match to TRBD1 (6 bases). V was cut by 3 bases and J by 0 bases, with 9 bases left in between. This CDR3 has 16 amino acids. CDR3 nucleotide sequence: TGTGCCAGCAGTTTCGGACAGATCTCTGGGGCCAACGTCCTGACTTTC. Translation: CASSFGQISGANVLTF.

CDR3 bases: TGTGCCAGCAGGCCGTGGGAGAGTGAGGACGAGCAGTACTTC. Translation gives CASRPWESEDEQYF. V and J are TRBV6-5 and TRBJ2-7; TRBD2 might be the D (5 bases). This CDR3 is 14 amino acids long. The V gene lost 6 bases and the J gene lost 5 bases, with 17 bases spanning the gap. Germline V gives CDR1 MNHEY, CDR2 SVGAGI.

The rearrangement joins TRBV5-1 to TRBJ2-7, with D uncertain. CDR3 size: 16 residues. In germline, CDR1 is SGHRS, CDR2 YFSETQ. V dropped 0 bases and J dropped 5 bases, with 18 bases sitting between them. DNA for the CDR3: TGCGCCAGCAGCTTGGTAATGGGTAATTTCGTCCACGAGCAGTACTTC. Translating gives CASSLVMGNFVHEQYF.

The sample holds a few counts of this clonotype. The chain carries TRBV6-4 and TRBJ2-1; 9 bases fit TRBD2. The CDR3 is 15 amino acids. CDR1 MRHNA and CDR2 SNTAGT come from the germline V gene. V trimming: 3 bases; J trimming: 7 bases; junction bases outside the gene matches: 7. The CDR3 loop is CASSDRAGGLNEQFF. For the CDR3, the DNA is TGTGCCAGCAGTGATCGAGCGGGAGGCTTAAATGAGCAGTTCTTC.

In the case of this clonotype: This sequence may be a read error, since a much larger clone differs from it by one base. DNA of the CDR3: TGTGCCAGCAGCTACCAGACAGGGAGGTACGAGCGGTACTTC. It specifies CASSYQTGRYERYF. The V call is TRBV11-2, the J call TRBJ2-5, with D possibly matching TRBD1 (7 bases). The CDR3 has 14 amino acids. CDR1 and CDR2 from the germline V gene are SGHAT and FQNNGV. The V and J ends lost 4 bases and 13 bases respectively, with 22 bases between them.

In this sample, this clonotype turned up a few times. The chain recombines TRBV20-1 with TRBJ2-6, with 7 positions matching TRBD2. CDR1 is DFQATT and CDR2 is SNEGSKA in the germline V gene (reference sequence). The CDR3 length is 16 residues. The V segment lost 7 bases and the J segment 0 bases; nucleotides outside the gene matches: 9. The CDR3 DNA is TGCAGTGTAGAGCGGGGTGTGGGCTCTGGGGCCAACGTCCTGACTTTC. This translates into CSVERGVGSGANVLTF.

The V gene is TRBV13, the J gene TRBJ2-3; 8 nucleotides align to TRBD1. Trimming removed 2 bases from V and 1 base from J; junction bases left unmatched: 2. The length of the CDR3 is 15 residues. CDR1 PRHDT and CDR2 FYEKMQ come from the germline V gene (reference sequence). The CDR3 DNA reads as TGTGCCAGCAGCTTAATGGGACAGGGCACAGATACGCAGTATTTT. This encodes CASSLMGQGTDTQYF.

This clonotype was seen a handful of times. The J gene is TRBJ2-1, the V gene TRBV5-5, with D perhaps TRBD2 (6 bases). V lost 0 bases, J lost 12 bases, and 16 bases lay in between. Looked up from germline, CDR1 is SGHKS and CDR2 is YYEKEE (reference sequence). There are 14 residues in the CDR3. This CDR3 is CASSLGLGPAGQFF. In DNA form, the CDR3 reads TGTGCCAGCAGCTTGGGACTTGGGCCAGCGGGGCAGTTCTTC.

The CDR3 reads CSVYGRGTEQYF. CDR3 sequence (DNA): TGCAGCGTCTACGGCAGGGGGACCGAGCAGTACTTC. This chain joins TRBV29-1 and TRBJ2-5; the match to TRBD1 covers 7 bases. The J call is uncertain, as TRBJ2-7 better fits the DNA end. This CDR3 spans 12 amino acids. Germline CDR1 is SQVTM and CDR2 is ANQGSEA.

The chain combines TRBV19 with TRBJ2-1, with 9 bases that match TRBD2. Germline-derived CDR1 and CDR2 are LNHDA and SQIVND (reference sequence). With V trimmed by 5 bases and J by 0 bases, 5 bases remained unmatched. This CDR3 spans 16 amino acids. Here the CDR3 reads CASSWRLADSYNEQFF. The CDR3 DNA reads TGTGCCAGTAGTTGGAGACTAGCGGACTCCTACAATGAGCAGTTCTTC.